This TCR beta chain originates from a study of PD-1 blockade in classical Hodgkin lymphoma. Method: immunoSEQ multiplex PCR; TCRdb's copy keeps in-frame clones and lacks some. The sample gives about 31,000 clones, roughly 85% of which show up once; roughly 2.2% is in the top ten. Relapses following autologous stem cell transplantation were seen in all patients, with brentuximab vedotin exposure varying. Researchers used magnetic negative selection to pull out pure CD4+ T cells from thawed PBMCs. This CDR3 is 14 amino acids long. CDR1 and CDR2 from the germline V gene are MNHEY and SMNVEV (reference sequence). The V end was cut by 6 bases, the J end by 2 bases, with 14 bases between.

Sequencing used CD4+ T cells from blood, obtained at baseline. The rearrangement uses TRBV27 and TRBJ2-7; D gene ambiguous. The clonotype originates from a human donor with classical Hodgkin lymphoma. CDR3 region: CASSHMGIPYEQYF. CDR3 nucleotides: TGTGCCAGCAGCCATATGGGGATCCCCTACGAGCAGTACTTC.